Detailed here is one T cell receptor (beta chain). Its binding antigen is unknown. No base quality information exists; no much larger clone differs at one position. V is pared back by 2 bases and J by 0 bases, with 4 bases lying between the germline termini. Via the germline V gene, CDR1 is MNHEY and CDR2 SVGAGI. The CDR3 measures 14 amino acids from cysteine to phenylalanine. Just CDR3 DNA is preserved here, 42 bases in frame from base 1. The approximately 41 donors, aged 6 to 90 years, were systemically healthy Caucasian individuals from Russia. Approximately 10 milliliters of peripheral blood were collected from each donor into EDTA-treated Vacutainer tubes. Ficoll-Paque density-gradient centrifugation was used to isolate PBMCs, with at least 6.5 million per sample. Trizol reagent was used to extract total RNA from the PBMCs, yielding at least 5 micrograms per sample. Naive CD45RAhigh/CD27high T cell percentages were measured by flow cytometry on a PBMC aliquot from every donor.

This sample was included in a study of blood T cells in healthy people across ages (dated by TCRdb to between 2015 and 2016). For context, the study as a whole: Template switching captured roughly one uniquely barcoded TCR beta cDNA molecule per two T cells in model experiments. The donors were divided into four age groups: young (average approximately 16 years), middle-aged (about 40), aged (approximately 64) and long-lived (roughly 82). To avoid experimental bias, donors of different ages were randomly spread across the sequencing lanes. Using the same blood draw, the study looked at two additional independent replicas of 1 million unique cDNA reads for two donors, one aged 18 to 30 and the other aged 80 or older. The study measured age-related changes in TCR beta repertoire diversity using deep sequencing normalized with unique cDNA molecular identifiers. Findings and caveats that apply to the study as a whole: Bulk unsorted PBMC profiling prevented conclusive comparison of naive and antigen-experienced compartments. Compared with the aged group, the long-lived group had more naive CD4+ T cells, fewer expanded clones and increased TCR diversity, a pattern suggesting age selection. Observed TCR beta diversity per million T cells fell roughly linearly with age, and a significant reduction was already apparent by age approximately 41. Because the CMV infection status of the donors was unknown, age-related changes in expanded clonotypes may potentially have been confounded. Estimates of total diversity from one million sequenced T cells were regarded as lower bounds and underestimates. The percentage of naive T cells measured by flow cytometry correlated strongly with observed TCR beta diversity.

Libraries were made using 5' RACE. Instrument used: Illumina HiSeq 2500. A second roughly 7 to 12 cycle PCR used a sample-barcoded 5' primer and a J-beta primer mix. A template-switch 5' adaptor carrying 12 random nucleotides introduced a unique molecular identifier onto each TCR beta cDNA molecule. Each sample yielded at least 3 million CDR3-containing paired-end reads. First-strand cDNA was synthesized from all RNA with the Mint cDNA synthesis kit, primed by a TRBC-specific oligonucleotide. Following uracil-DNA glycosylase treatment, a first 18-cycle PCR with universal primers M1SS and BC2_uni_R was performed on all cDNA. The authors' analysis ran thus. For normalization, 1 million high-quality reads were randomly selected from each sample, with every read carrying a distinct molecular identifier. Instead of being binned into consensus sequences, reads that shared molecular identifiers were thrown out. MiTCR, with a Q25 quality threshold and the strictest error-elimination algorithm, was used for CDR3 identification, clonotype clustering and error correction. A nonparametric unseen species model with Euler transformation was used to estimate lower-bound total TCR beta diversity. TCRdb took the public reads, trimmed them with fastp at Q25, ran MiXCR for clone calling and kept in-frame beta chains. All rows with the same CDR3 protein become a single entry with the most common DNA and genes. TCRdb, rather than the study authors, made the V and J calls. For this sample the table gives approximately 1,000,000 distinct CDR3 sequences, of which under 55% were detected only once. The ten largest account for 15% to 20% of the sample.

The receptor chain draws on TRBV6-5 and TRBJ1-4; too little of a D gene remains to name it. This TCR was sampled from a woman aged 55-70 years in good health. Specimen: blood. The nucleotides are TGTGCCAGCAGTTACGGCCCAACTAATGAAAAACTGTTTTTT. It is translated as CASSYGPTNEKLFF.